This paragraph covers one TCR beta chain sequence. The antigen is unknown. Second-dose schedules of about 4 or about 12 weeks were combined. This specimen belongs to a study of T cell responses to AZD1222 COVID-19 vaccine. Study-level findings and limits: None of the repertoires were sampled until the peak T cell response had passed. Distributed over spike, vaccine-associated CD4 TCRs predominated at 160-218 and 743-854. As reported, nearly half of all spike-specific TCRs target variant regions that are unmutated.

Sequencing used immunoSEQ multiplex PCR; TCRdb keeps in-frame clones, though not all of them. In the table there are about 150,000 clones, 87% of which are singletons. V shed 7 bases and J shed 7 bases, with 14 bases lying between them. CDR3 length equals 13 residues. Germline V gene data show CDR1 as SNHLY and CDR2 as FYNNEI. The sample in question was peripheral blood, obtained 28 days after the second AZD1222 dose. The chain has TRBV2 and TRBJ1-5; D possibly corresponds to TRBD1 (6 bases). The sequence came from an adult who received the AZD1222 COVID-19 vaccine. CDR3: CASKWGAGQPQHF. CDR3 in DNA: TGTGCCAGCAAGTGGGGGGCAGGACAGCCCCAGCATTTT.